A few counts support the clone carrying this TCR beta chain. Germline CDR1 and CDR2: SGHAT and FQNNGV. The trim removed 4 bases at V and 4 bases at J, leaving 4 bases unmatched. The length of the CDR3 is 15 residues. Noted time point: sample taken at primary tumor resection. The authors sequenced whole RNA from tumor, nontumor lung or frozen PBMC without sorting. This entry is derived from a study of spatial heterogeneity in lung cancer. TCRdb called the 5' RACE reads again in MiXCR, with one record for every CDR3 protein. The data show about 80,000 distinct CDR3 sequences, under 25% seen once. The chain carries TRBV11-2 and TRBJ2-2; 9 nucleotides match TRBD1. The sequence derives from a male donor with early-stage non-small cell lung cancer. The specimen comprised PBMCs, sampled at surgery. The CDR3 sequence is CASSSPGQGTGELFF. The DNA for the CDR3 is TGTGCCAGCAGCTCCCCGGGACAGGGCACCGGGGAGCTGTTTTTT.